The 23 T cell receptor beta chains listed next were all sequenced from one sample in a study of shared T cell receptors in the human thymus. Sequenced by immunoSEQ multiplex PCR; TCRdb stores in-frame clones only, minus some. The data contain hundreds of thousands of clones, around 82% of them singletons. The same specimen was also included in a second study, on human thymus T cells.

Sequenced material: thymocytes. The receptors were gathered from a boy younger than two with a congenital heart defect.

The J gene is TRBJ2-4, the V gene TRBV28; 8 positions agree with TRBD2. Germline CDR1 is MDHEN and CDR2 is SYDVKM. V shed 4 bases and J 5 bases; nucleotides not matched to a gene: 13. The length of the CDR3 is 17 residues. The chain's CDR3 is CASSSRGRGGAQNIQYF. CDR3 sequence (DNA): TGTGCCAGCAGTTCCCGTGGCCGGGGGGGGGCCCAAAACATTCAGTACTTC.

The J gene is TRBJ2-6, the V gene TRBV5-6; D may be TRBD1 (6 bases). CDR3 length: 15 amino acids. V was shortened by 4 bases and J by 4 bases, with 12 bases between the two germline ends. Germline V gene sequence: CDR1 SGHDT, CDR2 YYEEEE. CDR3 nucleotide sequence: TGTGCCAGCAGCCCTACAGGGCCGGGGGCCAACGTCCTGACTTTC. It specifies CASSPTGPGANVLTF.

The rearrangement uses TRBV7-8 and TRBJ1-2, with TRBD1 identical over 7 bases. The junction had 14 bases not matched to a gene; V was cut back by 2 bases and J by 8 bases. The CDR3 is made up of 16 amino acids. The germline CDR1 and CDR2 sequences are SGHVS and FQNEAQ. The chain's CDR3 is CASSLMGQTHLNGYTF. The CDR3 bases are TGTGCCAGCAGCTTAATGGGACAGACCCACCTGAACGGCTACACCTTC.

V gene TRBV2 combines with J gene TRBJ2-7; TRBD2 is a possible D gene (6 bases). The V and J ends lost 4 bases and 4 bases respectively, with 14 bases between them. This CDR3 is built from 14 residues. The germline gives CDR1 SNHLY, CDR2 FYNNEI. Here the CDR3 reads CASSASGRSYEQYF. The CDR3 nucleotides are TGTGCCAGCAGTGCGTCCGGGAGAAGTTACGAGCAGTACTTC. Filled out from reference TRBV2 and TRBJ2-7, the complete variable domain reads EPEVTQTPSHQVTQMGQEVILRCVPISNHLYFYWYRQILGQKVEFLVSFYNNEISEKSEIFDDQFSVERPDGSNFTLKIRSTKLEDSAMYFCASSASGRSYEQYFGPGTRLTVT.

This chain uses TRBV4-3 with TRBJ2-7; 7 bases match TRBD1. The CDR3 consists of 14 residues. From germline, CDR1 is LGHNA and CDR2 YSLEER. Trimming took 0 bases from V and 3 from J; bases not matched to a gene: 2. CDR3 DNA sequence: TGCGCCAGCAGCCAAGACGGGACAGACTACGAGCAGTACTTC. Protein product: CASSQDGTDYEQYF.

V and J are TRBV6-1 and TRBJ1-2; a weak D match, TRBD1 (6 bases). Germline loops: CDR1 MNHNS, CDR2 SASEGT. CDR3 length equals 21 residues. V was clipped by 0 bases and J by 0 bases, with 26 bases between them. CDR3 residues: CASSEARGGWGLDSPNYGYTF. CDR3 sequence (DNA): TGTGCCAGCAGTGAAGCGAGGGGTGGTTGGGGTTTGGACAGTCCTAACTATGGCTACACCTTC.

The rearrangement uses TRBV27 and TRBJ2-7, with 10 bases identical to TRBD2. The CDR3 has 17 amino acids. The germline CDR1 and CDR2 sequences are MNHEY and SMNVEV (reference sequence). The V and J ends lost 5 bases and 6 bases, in that order; junction bases with no gene match: 16. CDR3 sequence reads: CASSTASGRPRGVEQYF. In nucleotides, the CDR3 is TGTGCCAGCAGTACGGCTAGCGGGAGACCGCGAGGGGTCGAGCAGTACTTC.

In DNA form, the CDR3 reads TGTGCCAGCAGCGTAGTGATAGCGGGAGATACGCAGTATTTT. This encodes CASSVVIAGDTQYF. The chain carries TRBV9 and TRBJ2-3; 7 bases align to TRBD2. From germline, CDR1 is SGDLS and CDR2 YYNGEE. V lost 0 bases and J lost 5; bases outside the gene matches: 3. This CDR3 spans 14 amino acids.

The V gene is TRBV7-8, the J gene TRBJ2-1; TRBD2 agrees at 9 bases. The V gene end was trimmed by 4 bases and the J gene end by 4 bases; junction bases not matched to a gene: 11. Germline loops: CDR1 SGHVS, CDR2 FQNEAQ. The CDR3 loop spans 17 amino acids. The CDR3, as DNA: TGTGCCAGCAGCTCCCCTGGGGCGGGAGGGCCGTACAATGAGCAGTTCTTC. Protein product: CASSSPGAGGPYNEQFF.

This clone occurred once. The J gene is TRBJ2-2, the V gene TRBV19; 11 nucleotides align to TRBD2. The CDR3 contains 19 residues. Germline V gene data show CDR1 as LNHDA and CDR2 as SQIVND (reference sequence). Trimming took 3 bases from V and 1 from J; bases not matched to a gene: 10. The CDR3 nucleotides read TGTGCCAGTAGTATGGGAGGGGCACTAGCGGGAGAGAACACCGGGGAGCTGTTTTTT. This gives the protein CASSMGGALAGENTGELFF.

The chain carries TRBV4-1 and TRBJ2-7; 9 bases match TRBD1. V trimming: 4 bases; J trimming: 2 bases; junction bases outside the gene matches: 3. The CDR3 length is 14 residues. CDR1 and CDR2 (germline): MGHRA, YSYEKL. The CDR3 here is CASSRRQGAYEQYF. CDR3 DNA: TGCGCCAGCAGCCGAAGACAGGGGGCCTACGAGCAGTACTTC.

V usage is TRBV5-1 and J usage is TRBJ1-5; TRBD1 is a possible D gene (6 bases). The CDR3 runs to 14 residues. Germline CDR1 reads SGHRS; CDR2 reads YFSETQ. With 4 bases removed from V and 3 bases from J, the gap between germline ends came to 11 bases. The CDR3 region is CASSLDRNNQPQHF. CDR3 bases: TGCGCCAGCAGCCTTGACAGGAACAATCAGCCCCAGCATTTT.

Only a few counts were recorded for this clone. The CDR3 nucleotides read TGTGCCAGCTCACCAGGGACAGGGTTAGGATCACCCCTCCACTTT. This sequence encodes CASSPGTGLGSPLHF. This chain links TRBV18 with TRBJ1-6; 9 bases map to TRBD1. This CDR3 has 15 amino acids. Trimming cost V 2 bases and J 10 bases; bases outside gene matches: 6. Germline CDR1 is KGHSH and CDR2 is LQKENI.

The V and J genes are TRBV11-2 and TRBJ2-7, with D possibly being TRBD1 (6 bases). V was clipped by 1 base and J by 7 bases, with 23 bases between them. CDR3 size: 17 residues. Looked up from germline, CDR1 is SGHAT and CDR2 is FQNNGV. CDR3 amino acids: CASSLGRGRDNTGEQYF. The CDR3 coding sequence is TGTGCCAGCAGCTTAGGCCGTGGCCGGGACAACACAGGGGAGCAGTACTTC.

This chain uses TRBV6-1 with TRBJ1-5; 8 nucleotides align to TRBD1. V shed 4 bases, J shed 4 bases, and the junction held 3 bases outside the gene matches. CDR3 length: 14 amino acids. Germline V gives CDR1 MNHNS, CDR2 SASEGT. Here the CDR3 DNA reads TGTGCCAGCAGTGCGGGACAGGCAAATCAGCCCCAGCATTTT. As protein: CASSAGQANQPQHF.

The genes are TRBV5-8 and TRBJ2-7; maybe TRBD1 (7 bases). CDR1 and CDR2 (germline): SGHTS, YDEGEE. The CDR3 totals 17 residues. V was pared by 4 bases and J by 2 bases, with 22 bases between. CDR3 protein: CASSRTYYRGGPYEQYF. CDR3 DNA sequence: TGTGCCAGCAGCCGAACCTACTACAGGGGAGGCCCCTACGAGCAGTACTTC.

DNA for the CDR3: TGTGCCAGCAGTTTAGGGGACAGGCTACATGAGCAGTTCTTC. Translation: CASSLGDRLHEQFF. The chain links TRBV28 to TRBJ2-1; 8 bases agree with TRBD1. From germline, CDR1 is MDHEN and CDR2 SYDVKM. V shed 2 bases, J shed 8 bases, and the junction held 5 bases outside the gene matches. The CDR3 is 14 amino acids.

This clone has more than one count but fewer than ten. The chain combines TRBV25-1 with TRBJ2-1; weak D call: TRBD2 (6 bases). The germline V gene has CDR1 MGHDK and CDR2 SYGVNS. The CDR3 totals 18 residues. V was shortened by 6 bases and J by 0 bases, with 21 bases between the two germline ends. The CDR3 DNA is TGTGCCAGCAGCGAGAAAGGGTCTAGCGAGAGCTCCTACAATGAGCAGTTCTTC. It codes for CASSEKGSSESSYNEQFF.

V gene TRBV30 combines with J gene TRBJ2-3; TRBD1 aligns across 7 bases. CDR1 GTSNPN and CDR2 SVGIG come from the germline V gene (reference sequence). Trimming took 2 bases from V and 3 from J; bases not matched to a gene: 11. CDR3 length: 16 amino acids. CDR3 amino acids: CAWSSQTGRLTDTQYF. The CDR3 nucleotides are TGTGCCTGGAGTTCCCAGACAGGGCGGCTGACAGATACGCAGTATTTT.

The chain carries TRBV14 and TRBJ1-1; D is unresolved. Trimming took 0 bases from V and 7 from J, leaving 3 bases between them. Germline CDR1 SGHDN, CDR2 FVKESK. This CDR3 contains 11 residues. The CDR3 DNA follows: TGTGCCAGCAGCCAAGACAGTGAAGCTTTCTTT. It codes for CASSQDSEAFF.

V gene TRBV9 combines with J gene TRBJ1-1, with 9 bases lining up with TRBD1. The germline V gene has CDR1 SGDLS and CDR2 YYNGEE. Trimming cost V 3 bases and J 7 bases; bases outside gene matches: 10. The CDR3 totals 15 residues. CDR3 bases: TGTGCCAGCAGCGCCGGGGGGACAGGGAGAAATGAAGCTTTCTTT. As protein: CASSAGGTGRNEAFF.

This clone was recorded only once. The chain is built from TRBV29-1 and TRBJ1-1; 7 bases line up with TRBD1. Germline trimming cut 3 bases from V and 0 bases from J; bases unmatched to any gene: 7. Per germline, CDR1 SQVTM and CDR2 ANQGSEA. The CDR3 runs to 15 residues. CDR3 coding DNA: TGCAGCGTTGACGGCAGGGGGTTTCTGAACACTGAAGCTTTCTTT. Translating it yields CSVDGRGFLNTEAFF.

V gene TRBV6-1 combines with J gene TRBJ2-3; TRBD1 is a possible D gene (6 bases). The CDR3 extends over 19 amino acids. Germline V gene data show CDR1 as MNHNS and CDR2 as SASEGT. The germline V and J ends were trimmed by 2 bases and 7 bases, with 28 bases remaining between them. The CDR3 sequence is CASSEWDGQNFLFSYTQYF. For the CDR3, the DNA is TGTGCCAGCAGTGAATGGGATGGACAGAATTTCCTTTTTTCTTATACGCAGTATTTT.